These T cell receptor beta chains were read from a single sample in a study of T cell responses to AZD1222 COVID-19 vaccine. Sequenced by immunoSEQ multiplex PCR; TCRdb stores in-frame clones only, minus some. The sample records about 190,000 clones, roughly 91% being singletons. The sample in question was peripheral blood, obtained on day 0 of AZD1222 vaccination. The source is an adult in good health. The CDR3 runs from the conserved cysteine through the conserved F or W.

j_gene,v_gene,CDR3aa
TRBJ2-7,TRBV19,CASSSRRQGREQYF
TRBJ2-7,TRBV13,CASSPSEGPEQYF
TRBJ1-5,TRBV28,CASLARGLGSNQPQHF
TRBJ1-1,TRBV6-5,CASSPQGDTEAFF
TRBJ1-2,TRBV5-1,CASSPAVGGPLNEGYTF
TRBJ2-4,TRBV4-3,CASSQGTSKNIQYF
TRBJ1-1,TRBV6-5,CASLRGLLDTEAFF
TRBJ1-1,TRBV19,CASLRQGMNTEAFF
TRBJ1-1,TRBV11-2,CASSRTMNTEAFF
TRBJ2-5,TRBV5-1,CASSPIIGAKGETQYF
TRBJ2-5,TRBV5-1,CASSLGAETQYF
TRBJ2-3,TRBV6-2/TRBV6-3,CASSYPGQGLVADTQYF
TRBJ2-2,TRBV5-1,CASSLASGTRRTGELFF
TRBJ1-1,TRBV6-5,CASTLSWQAEAFF
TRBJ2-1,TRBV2,CASSPGYNEQFF
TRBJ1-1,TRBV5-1,CASSFPTGLRTEAFF
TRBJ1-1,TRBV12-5,CASAAGRRNTEAFF
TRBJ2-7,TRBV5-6,CASSSQKNVVAGISYEQYF
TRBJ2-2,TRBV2,CASKRFLDSANTGELFF
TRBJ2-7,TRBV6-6,CASSQPGLAPRYAYEQYF
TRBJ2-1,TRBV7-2,CASSSTYNEQFF
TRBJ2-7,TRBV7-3,CASSLWRATYEQYF
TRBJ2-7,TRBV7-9,CASSLVGPDEQYF
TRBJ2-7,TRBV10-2,CASGMTGGTGEQYF
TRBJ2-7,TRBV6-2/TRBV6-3,CASSWGQGSSYEQYF
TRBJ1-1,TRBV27,CAVYGQRNTEAFF
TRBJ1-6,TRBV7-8,CASRLGSSYNSPLHF
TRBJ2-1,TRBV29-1,CSVDSGIQFF
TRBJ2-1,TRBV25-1,CASSVGTFNSYNEQFF
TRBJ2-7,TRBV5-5,CASSQTGGGAYEQYF
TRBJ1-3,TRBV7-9,CASSSGPRSSGNTIYF
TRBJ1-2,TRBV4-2,CASSQAGGYTF
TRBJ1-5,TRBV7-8,CASSVDREGRNQPQHF
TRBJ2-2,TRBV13,CASSPRDRTEAGELFF
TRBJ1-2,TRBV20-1,CSASTAGGWGYTF
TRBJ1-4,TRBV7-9,CASSLPTGREKLFF
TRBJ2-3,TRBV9,CASSVRDSGDTQYF
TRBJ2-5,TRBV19,CASSMTSGILETQYF
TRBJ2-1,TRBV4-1,CASSQDPGLPYNEQFF
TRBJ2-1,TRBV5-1,CASSLEPGGYNEQFF
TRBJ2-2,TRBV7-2,CASSLNQNRELFF
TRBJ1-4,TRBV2,CASSYVTGTQDEKLFF
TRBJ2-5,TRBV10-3,CAISESSGQETQYF
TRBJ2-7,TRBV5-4,CASSLGTVSSYEQYF
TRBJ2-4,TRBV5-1,CASSSGTSGTIAKNIQYF
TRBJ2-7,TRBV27,CASSLRLAYEQYF
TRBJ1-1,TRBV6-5,CASSYRFGTEAFF
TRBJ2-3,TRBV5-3,CARKTSPGTDTQYF
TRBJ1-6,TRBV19,CASSLLFDNSPLHF
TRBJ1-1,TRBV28,CASSSPGQLRGGTEAFF
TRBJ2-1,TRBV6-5,CASRGAGSPYNEQFF
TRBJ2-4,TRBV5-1,CASSPSRQGAPSKNIQYF
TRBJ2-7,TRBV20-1,CSASIPGGVYEQYF
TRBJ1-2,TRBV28,CASSSLRQSVKSAYGYTF
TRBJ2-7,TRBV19,CASSDPLGNEAEQYF